Presented here are 5 T cell receptor beta chains from one specimen sequenced in a study of T cell responses to AZD1222 COVID-19 vaccine. Produced via immunoSEQ multiplex PCR; TCRdb's table is partial and in-frame only. The sample records roughly 72,000 clones, around 89% being singletons. This sample comprised peripheral blood, obtained 28 days after the second dose of the MenACWY control vaccine. The receptors derive from an adult who received the MenACWY meningococcal vaccine as a control.

This clone was observed a few times. The V gene is TRBV28, the J gene TRBJ1-2, with D maybe TRBD1 (5 bases). V lost 2 bases to trimming and J lost 4 bases, with 14 bases between them. The CDR3 totals 15 residues. The germline CDR1 and CDR2 sequences are MDHEN and SYDVKM. The CDR3: CASSLPGERGYGYTF. CDR3 sequence (DNA): TGTGCCAGCAGTTTACCGGGGGAGCGTGGCTATGGCTACACCTTC.

The CDR3: CASSNLGGYTF. CDR3 nucleotide sequence: TGTGCCAGCAGCAACTTGGGTGGCTACACCTTC. The rearrangement links TRBV6-5 to TRBJ1-2; D is undetermined. The CDR3 is made up of 11 amino acids. Looked up from germline, CDR1 is MNHEY and CDR2 is SVGAGI. Trimming left V 6 bases short and J 7 bases short, with 9 bases between.

V and J are TRBV30 and TRBJ2-3; TRBD1 might be the D (5 bases). The CDR3 extends over 14 amino acids. Germline V gene data show CDR1 as GTSNPN and CDR2 as SVGIG (reference sequence). V was pared by 2 bases and J by 2 bases, with 11 bases between. CDR3 coding DNA: TGTGCCTGGAGTATAGGACACAACACAGATACGCAGTATTTT. Translated, it gives CAWSIGHNTDTQYF. The full variable domain, with the rest looked up from reference TRBV30 and TRBJ2-3, is SQTIHQWPATLVQPVGSPLSLECTVEGTSNPNLYWYRQAAGRGLQLLFYSVGIGQISSEVPQNLSASRPQDRQFILSSKKLLLSDSGFYLCAWSIGHNTDTQYFGPGTRLTVL.

The chain uses TRBV4-2 and TRBJ1-2; D gene uncertain. Germline CDR1 and CDR2: LGHNA and YNFKEQ. This CDR3 has 15 amino acids. The germline V and J ends were trimmed by 1 base and 2 bases, with 11 bases remaining between them. CDR3 DNA sequence: TGTGCCAGCAGCCAAGCCTGGGCGGCGAACTATGGCTACACCTTC. Its translation: CASSQAWAANYGYTF.

The chain has TRBV6-5 and TRBJ1-6; 12 bases fit TRBD1. The CDR3 contains 14 residues. Germline V lookup: CDR1 MNHEY, CDR2 SVGAGI. J was trimmed by 9 bases and V by 6 bases; bases with no gene match: 3. The CDR3 region has the DNA TGTGCCAGCAGGGGACAGGGGGCGGGTTCACCCCTCCACTTT. Its protein product is CASRGQGAGSPLHF.